The 23 T cell receptor beta chains reported below all come from one sample, sequenced in a study of regulatory T cells in long-lasting Graves disease. Documented time point: newly diagnosed GD, antithyroid drugs for less than 3 months. Scientists built the TCR library using RNA that was extracted from PBMCs. iRepertoire HTBI primers and Arm-PCR of CDR3 regions built TCR beta libraries. In TCRdb, the multiplex PCR reads were re-called with MiXCR into one record per CDR3 protein. The table records about 560,000 distinct CDR3 sequences, approximately 16% of them present only once. The sample was also reused in another study, on T cells in Graves' hyperthyroidism and ophthalmopathy.

The sequencing used peripheral blood mononuclear cells (PBMCs), collected at new diagnosis, from a patient treated with antithyroid drugs. The source is a man younger than 30 with Graves disease.

This clonotype has just a few counts. V and J are TRBV12-3 or TRBV12-4 and TRBJ2-2, with 8 nucleotides matching TRBD2. CDR3 length: 15 amino acids. J gave up 5 bases and V 3 bases, and 5 bases lay outside the gene matches. CDR3 in amino acids: CASSFYGRETGELFF. In DNA form, the CDR3 reads TGTGCCAGCAGTTTTTACGGGAGGGAAACCGGGGAGCTGTTTTTT.

With regard to this clonotype: This may be a read error: a much more frequent sequence differs by one nucleotide. The DNA for the CDR3 is TGTGCCAGCAGAGCGGGACAGGGGGCGGTTGAGCAGTACTTC. Translating it yields CASRAGQGAVEQYF. The J gene is TRBJ2-7, the V gene TRBV11-3; 12 nucleotides line up with TRBD1. The CDR3 runs 14 residues. In germline, CDR1 is SGHNT, CDR2 YENEEA. Unmatched junction bases numbered 7, after V lost 6 bases and J lost 7 bases.

In its sample, this clonotype was seen once. Germline is not matched at one junction end, which may reflect a read error. The chain joins TRBV3-1 to TRBJ1-2; possibly TRBD1 for D (5 bases). Germline V gives CDR1 LGHDT, CDR2 YNNKEL (reference sequence). The CDR3 spans 13 residues. The CDR3 nucleotides read TGTGCCAGCAGCCAAGTTGAGGGGTATGGCTGCACCTTC. This encodes CASSQVEGYGCTF.

In its sample, this clonotype was seen many times. V and J are TRBV20-1 and TRBJ2-1; 12 bases are shared with TRBD2. The V gene's germline CDR1 is DFQATT and CDR2 SNEGSKA (reference sequence). Losses at the gene ends were 6 bases for V and 9 bases for J; bases not matched to a gene: 6. The CDR3 is made up of 13 amino acids. As DNA, the CDR3 is TGCAGTGCAAGACTAGCGGGAGTGGTTGAGCAGTTCTTC. Protein sequence: CSARLAGVVEQFF.

V is TRBV6-1 and J is TRBJ1-2; 10 nucleotides agree with TRBD1. CDR1 MNHNS and CDR2 SASEGT come from the germline V gene. The CDR3 covers 16 residues. Unmatched junction bases numbered 4, after V lost 1 base and J lost 2 bases. CDR3 sequence reads: CASSEGTGGMNYGYTF. CDR3 DNA sequence: TGTGCCAGCAGTGAAGGGACAGGGGGAATGAACTATGGCTACACCTTC.

The chain couples TRBV6-5 to TRBJ2-1; tentatively, D is TRBD2 (5 bases). This CDR3 has 15 amino acids. V lost 3 bases to trimming and J lost 7 bases, with 16 bases between them. Germline V gene lookup returns CDR1 MNHEY and CDR2 SVGAGI. The CDR3 DNA follows: TGTGCCAGCAGTTATCTAGCTTATCGGGGTAATGAGCAGTTCTTC. Translating gives CASSYLAYRGNEQFF.

The chain links TRBV11-2 to TRBJ1-6; D remains unclear. The CDR3 sequence is 12 residues long. V lost 6 bases and J lost 10, with 10 bases in between. Germline V gene lookup returns CDR1 SGHAT and CDR2 FQNNGV. This CDR3 is CASSYFSSPLHF. CDR3 DNA: TGTGCCAGCAGTTACTTTTCGTCACCCCTCCACTTT.

The chain recombines TRBV20-1 with TRBJ2-7, with 10 bases aligning to TRBD2. The CDR3 is 18 residues long. The germline CDR1 and CDR2 sequences are DFQATT and SNEGSKA (reference sequence). With V trimmed by 5 bases and J by 1 base, 17 bases remained unmatched. CDR3 sequence: CSARQPGLALFGSYEQYF. The CDR3 DNA is TGCAGTGCTCGTCAACCGGGACTAGCGCTTTTCGGGTCCTACGAGCAGTACTTC.

This clonotype was seen many times. The chain carries TRBV24-1 and TRBJ1-1; D is uncertain. Germline values: CDR1 KGHDR, CDR2 SFDVKD. Trimming shortened V by 0 bases and J by 4 bases, and 11 bases separated the two germline ends. The CDR3 has 15 amino acids. CDR3 nucleotides: TGTGCCACCAGTGATTTGGAGGCCCGGAGCACTGAAGCTTTCTTT. Amino acids: CATSDLEARSTEAFF.

This clonotype was seen many times. The chain couples TRBV14 to TRBJ2-2, with 8 bases aligning to TRBD1. Germline V CDR1 and CDR2: SGHDN, FVKESK. Germline trimming cut 1 base from V and 5 bases from J; bases unmatched to any gene: 6. The CDR3 has 16 residues. In nucleotides, the CDR3 is TGTGCCAGCAGCCAAGGACAGGGGTTTACTACCGGGGAGCTGTTTTTT. It encodes CASSQGQGFTTGELFF.

The chain carries TRBV10-2 and TRBJ2-1, with D maybe TRBD2 (6 bases). CDR1 and CDR2 (germline): WSHSY, SAAADI. Trimming shortened V by 2 bases and J by 2 bases, and 10 bases separated the two germline ends. The CDR3 contains 15 residues. CDR3 nucleotides: TGCGCCAGCAGTGAGCCCTGGACTACCTACAATGAGCAGTTCTTC. Protein product: CASSEPWTTYNEQFF.

This clonotype was picked up many times. The rearrangement joins TRBV7-6 to TRBJ2-7; 7 positions agree with TRBD2. Trimming at V came to 3 bases and at J to 5 bases, leaving 7 bases not matched to a gene. CDR1 and CDR2 from the germline V gene are SGHVS and FNYEAQ. The CDR3 is 14 residues long. The chain's CDR3 is CASSLSGTPHEQYF. Here the CDR3 DNA reads TGTGCCAGCAGCTTGAGCGGGACCCCTCACGAGCAGTACTTC.

This clonotype has a count of ten or more. The chain couples TRBV30 to TRBJ1-1; 9 positions agree with TRBD1. Per germline, CDR1 GTSNPN and CDR2 SVGIG (reference sequence). The CDR3 extends over 14 amino acids. Trimming removed 4 bases from V and 10 bases from J; junction bases left unmatched: 13. The CDR3 here is CAWTSARDRVGAFF. The CDR3 DNA is TGTGCCTGGACCTCAGCCCGGGACAGGGTCGGAGCTTTCTTT.

The sample holds many counts of this clonotype. CDR3 sequence reads: CASSLEAGVLTGELFF. The CDR3 region has the DNA TGTGCCAGCAGTCTCGAAGCGGGAGTTCTCACCGGGGAGCTGTTTTTT. The chain combines TRBV27 with TRBJ2-2, with 8 nucleotides matching TRBD2. This CDR3 region has 16 residues. Looked up from germline, CDR1 is MNHEY and CDR2 is SMNVEV (reference sequence). The V and J ends lost 5 bases and 4 bases, in that order; junction bases with no gene match: 9.

This clonotype was picked up a small number of times. The chain is built from TRBV20-1 and TRBJ2-3, with 15 positions matching TRBD2. J gave up 4 bases and V 8 bases, and 13 bases lay outside the gene matches. The germline gives CDR1 DFQATT, CDR2 SNEGSKA (reference sequence). CDR3 size: 17 residues. The CDR3 spells CSSTPGTSGRKADTQYF. The DNA of the CDR3 is TGCAGTTCCACCCCGGGGACTAGCGGGAGGAAGGCAGATACGCAGTATTTT.

Ten or more counts support this clonotype. The chain combines TRBV27 with TRBJ2-4, with D maybe TRBD2 (6 bases). Trimming took 2 bases from V and 9 from J, leaving 11 bases between them. Germline V lookup: CDR1 MNHEY, CDR2 SMNVEV (reference sequence). The CDR3 is 13 residues long. This chain's CDR3 is CASSLTGVGIQYF. The CDR3 DNA reads TGTGCCAGCAGTTTAACGGGGGTGGGCATTCAGTACTTC.

The sample holds many counts of this clonotype. The CDR3 region is CASSQGQRRETQYF. For the CDR3, the DNA is TGTGCCAGCAGCCAGGGACAGAGGAGAGAGACCCAGTACTTC. The V gene is TRBV7-9, the J gene TRBJ2-5; the match to TRBD1 covers 7 bases. The CDR3 extends over 14 amino acids. Germline V gene sequence: CDR1 SEHNR, CDR2 FQNEAQ (reference sequence). The V segment lost 5 bases and the J segment 4 bases; nucleotides outside the gene matches: 7.

This clonotype was counted a few times. The rearrangement uses TRBV12-5 and TRBJ1-1; 9 bases match TRBD1. V gave up 0 bases and J gave up 4 bases; unmatched junction bases: 9. Germline V gives CDR1 LGHNT, CDR2 FRNRAP. The CDR3 has 17 amino acids. CDR3 sequence (DNA): TGTGCTAGTGGTTTGGTCGGTTTTGAGACAGGGGGCACTGAAGCTTTCTTT. It is translated as CASGLVGFETGGTEAFF.

This clonotype was observed a handful of times. This chain links TRBV20-1 with TRBJ2-7; TRBD2 matches at 7 bases. Germline V lookup: CDR1 DFQATT, CDR2 SNEGSKA (reference sequence). The trim removed 2 bases at V and 2 bases at J, leaving 3 bases unmatched. CDR3 length equals 13 residues. CDR3 in DNA: TGCAGTGCTAGAACCGGGACTACCTACGAGCAGTACTTC. As protein: CSARTGTTYEQYF.

The V gene is TRBV20-1, the J gene TRBJ2-7; 11 bases are a match to TRBD1. Germline V gives CDR1 DFQATT, CDR2 SNEGSKA (reference sequence). The CDR3 covers 12 residues. In DNA, the CDR3 is TGCACTGCGGGACAGGGGGACTACGAGCAGTACTTC. It yields the protein CTAGQGDYEQYF.

The gene calls are TRBV25-1 and TRBJ2-7; 7 nucleotides agree with TRBD2. Looked up from germline, CDR1 is MGHDK and CDR2 is SYGVNS. With V trimmed by 4 bases and J by 6 bases, 6 bases remained unmatched. This CDR3 region has 13 residues. This CDR3 is CASSAGTTGEQYF. CDR3 in DNA: TGTGCCAGCAGTGCGGGGACTACGGGCGAGCAGTACTTC.

In its sample, this clonotype was seen a few times. The J gene is TRBJ2-1, the V gene TRBV5-6; D is undetermined. The CDR3 loop spans 13 amino acids. V shed 5 bases and J shed 6 bases, with 12 bases lying between them. Germline V CDR1 and CDR2: SGHDT, YYEEEE. CDR3 region: CASSLYRGNEQFF. The DNA for the CDR3 is TGTGCCAGCAGTTTGTACCGCGGCAATGAGCAGTTCTTC.

Note on this clonotype: Relative to the germline gene, one junction end is altered; a read error may explain this. The chain links TRBV30 to TRBJ2-1; no reliable D call. CDR3 size: 12 residues. The germline CDR1 and CDR2 sequences are GTSNPN and SVGIG (reference sequence). The CDR3: CAWSVQPRLKLF. For the CDR3, the DNA is TGTGCCTGGAGTGTACAGCCCCGTCTTAAGCTCTTC.